Reported below is one TCR beta chain. This record belongs to a study of shared clonotypes between healthy human individuals. Germline lookup yields CDR1 MDHEN and CDR2 SYDVKM. V lost 5 bases and J 7 bases, leaving 15 bases between the germline ends. The CDR3 loop spans 14 amino acids. Repertoires were generated with immunoSEQ multiplex PCR, while TCRdb's copy carries only in-frame clones and drops some. The sample lists fewer than 700,000 clones; just over 75% were seen once. What was sequenced was PBMCs. This clonotype was sampled from a woman aged 40 to 49 in good health. Some clones in this sample may be carry-over from other donors' samples. The genes are TRBV28 and TRBJ2-1; no clear D. In DNA form, the CDR3 reads TGTGCCAGCAGTCGGACCTTTTCTTTGAATGAGCAGTTCTTC. It encodes CASSRTFSLNEQFF.